This T cell receptor beta chain stems from a study of blood T cell repertoires in COVID-19. About the study: T cells, B-cell-depleted T cells, or PBMCs supplied cDNA or gDNA.

Clones were read by immunoSEQ multiplex PCR, and TCRdb kept only the in-frame ones, dropping some. The data show approximately 110,000 clones, with 84% seen just once and 6% to 7% held by the top ten. Trimming cost V 3 bases and J 2 bases, with 7 bases left between them. CDR1 SGHRS and CDR2 YFSETQ come from the germline V gene. This CDR3 has 13 residues. The sample comprised peripheral blood. The rearrangement uses TRBV5-1 and TRBJ2-3; D is uncertain. The TCR comes from a woman aged 50 to 65 with acute or convalescent COVID-19. CDR3: CASSSQYTDTQYF. The CDR3 nucleotides read TGCGCCAGCAGCTCTCAGTACACAGATACGCAGTATTTT.